This T cell receptor beta chain emerged from a study of CD8+ T cells in alopecia areata. Findings and caveats of the study: For lesional scalp, especially alopecia totalis/universalis, clonality was higher than in normal scalp. Mice gave a clearer picture of TCR sharing than patients did, possibly for HLA-related reasons.

The sequencing template was cDNA reverse transcribed from extracted RNA. Produced via immunoSEQ multiplex PCR; TCRdb's table is partial and in-frame only. Seen here are about 99,000 clones, 55% observed once, and the top ten hold 8% to 10%. The CDR3 length is 14 residues. Germline V CDR1 and CDR2: SGHTA, FQGNSA. Trimming shortened V by 0 bases and J by 6 bases, and 12 bases separated the two germline ends. This clone was counted a few times. The antigen remains undetermined. The sequenced material came from CD4+ T cells sorted from blood. This chain connects TRBV7-2 to TRBJ2-7, with D possibly TRBD2 on 7 matching bases. This TCR derives from a human donor in good health. The CDR3 nucleotides read TGTGCCAGCAGCTTAGCCGGGGGGCCCGGCGAGCAGTACTTC. It yields the protein CASSLAGGPGEQYF.